This entry is about one T cell receptor beta chain. Antigen specificity is unknown. Second doses were pooled across both intervals (about 4 or about 12 weeks). The data were taken from a study of T cell responses to AZD1222 COVID-19 vaccine. Notes on the study in general: The CD4 TCRs associated with vaccination extended across spike and predominated at 160-218 and 743-854.

Germline V gene sequence: CDR1 WSHSY, CDR2 SAAADI. Trimming took 8 bases from V and 3 from J; bases not matched to a gene: 5. The CDR3 runs 13 residues. Using immunoSEQ multiplex PCR, the repertoire was profiled, and TCRdb retains in-frame clones only, with some absent. The top ten clones hold around 1.5% of a sample with more than 150,000 clones, roughly 94% of them seen once. This sequence originates from an adult who received the AZD1222 COVID-19 vaccine. The source material was peripheral blood, sampled 28 days after the second AZD1222 dose. This chain joins TRBV10-2 and TRBJ2-3; 7 bases are a match to TRBD2. This CDR3 reads CASYGEGTDTQYF. As DNA, the CDR3 is TGCGCCAGCTACGGGGAGGGAACAGATACGCAGTATTTT.